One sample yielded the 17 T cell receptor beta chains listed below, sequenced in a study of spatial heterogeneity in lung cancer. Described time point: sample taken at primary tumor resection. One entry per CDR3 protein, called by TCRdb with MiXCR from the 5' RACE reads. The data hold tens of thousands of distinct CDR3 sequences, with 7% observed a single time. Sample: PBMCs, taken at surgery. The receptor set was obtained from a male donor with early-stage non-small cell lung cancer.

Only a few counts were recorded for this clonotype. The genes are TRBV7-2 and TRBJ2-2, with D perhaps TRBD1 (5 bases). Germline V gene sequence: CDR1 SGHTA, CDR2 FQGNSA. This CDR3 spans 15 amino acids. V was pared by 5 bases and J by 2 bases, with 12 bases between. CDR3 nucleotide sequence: TGTGCCAGCAGCCTTCAGGGTTTTAACACCGGGGAGCTGTTTTTT. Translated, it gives CASSLQGFNTGELFF. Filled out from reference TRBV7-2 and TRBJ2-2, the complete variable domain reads GAGVSQSPSNKVTEKGKDVELRCDPISGHTALYWYRQSLGQGLEFLIYFQGNSAPDKSGLPSDRFSAERTGGSVSTLTIQRTQQEDSAVYLCASSLQGFNTGELFFGEGSRLTVL.

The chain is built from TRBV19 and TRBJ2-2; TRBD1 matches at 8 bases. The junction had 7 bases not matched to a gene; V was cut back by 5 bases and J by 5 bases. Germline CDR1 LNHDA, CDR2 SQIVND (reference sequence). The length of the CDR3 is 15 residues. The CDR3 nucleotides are TGTGCCAGTAGTCTAAGACAGGGGATGACCGGGGAGCTGTTTTTT. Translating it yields CASSLRQGMTGELFF.

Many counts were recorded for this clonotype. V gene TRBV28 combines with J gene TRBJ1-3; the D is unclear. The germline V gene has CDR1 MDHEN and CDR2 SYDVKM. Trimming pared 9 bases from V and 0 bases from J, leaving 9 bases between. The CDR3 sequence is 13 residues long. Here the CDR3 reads CASRPFSGNTIYF. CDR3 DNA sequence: TGTGCCAGTAGACCGTTCTCTGGAAACACCATATATTTT.

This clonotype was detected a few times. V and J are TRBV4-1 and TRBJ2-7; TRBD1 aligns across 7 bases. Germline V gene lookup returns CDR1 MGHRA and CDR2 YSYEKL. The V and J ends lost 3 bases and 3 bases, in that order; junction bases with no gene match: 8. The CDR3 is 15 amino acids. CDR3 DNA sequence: TGCGCCAGCAGCCAGGCCCCGGGACAGAGCTACGAGCAGTACGTC. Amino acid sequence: CASSQAPGQSYEQYV.

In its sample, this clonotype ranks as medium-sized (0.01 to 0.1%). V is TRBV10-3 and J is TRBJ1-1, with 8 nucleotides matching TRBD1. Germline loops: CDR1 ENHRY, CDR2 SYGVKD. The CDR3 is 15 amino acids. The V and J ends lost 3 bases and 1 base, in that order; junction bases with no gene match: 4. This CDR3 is CAISDADRENTEAFF. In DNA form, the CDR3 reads TGTGCCATCAGTGACGCGGACAGGGAGAACACTGAAGCTTTCTTT.

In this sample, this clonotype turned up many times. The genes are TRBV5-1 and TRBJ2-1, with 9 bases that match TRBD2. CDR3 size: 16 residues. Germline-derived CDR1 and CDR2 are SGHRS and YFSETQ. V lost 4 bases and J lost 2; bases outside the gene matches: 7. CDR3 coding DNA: TGCGCCAGCAGCCCAATAGCGGGAGCCGCCTACAATGAGCAGTTCTTC. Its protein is CASSPIAGAAYNEQFF.

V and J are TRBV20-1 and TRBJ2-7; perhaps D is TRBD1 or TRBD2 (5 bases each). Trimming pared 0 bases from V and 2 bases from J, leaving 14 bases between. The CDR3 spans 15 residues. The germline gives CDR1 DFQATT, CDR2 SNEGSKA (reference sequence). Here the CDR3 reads CSARDLGTSAYEQYF. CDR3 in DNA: TGCAGTGCTAGAGACCTCGGGACGTCTGCCTACGAGCAGTACTTC.

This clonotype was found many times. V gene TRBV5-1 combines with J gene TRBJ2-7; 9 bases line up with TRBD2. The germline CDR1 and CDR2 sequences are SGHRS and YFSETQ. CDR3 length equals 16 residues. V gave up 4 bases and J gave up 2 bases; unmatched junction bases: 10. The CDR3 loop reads CASSPGSSGGTYEQYV. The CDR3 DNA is TGCGCCAGCAGCCCGGGATCGAGCGGGGGGACCTACGAGCAGTACGTC.

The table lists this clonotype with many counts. CDR3 DNA: TGTGCCAGCAGCTTCCGGACAGGGCCTGGTTGGGGTACGCAGTATTTT. It yields the protein CASSFRTGPGWGTQYF. This chain links TRBV27 with TRBJ2-3; 8 bases are shared with TRBD1. The junction had 16 bases not matched to a gene; V was cut back by 6 bases and J by 8 bases. CDR1 and CDR2 (germline): MNHEY, SMNVEV (reference sequence). CDR3 length: 16 amino acids.

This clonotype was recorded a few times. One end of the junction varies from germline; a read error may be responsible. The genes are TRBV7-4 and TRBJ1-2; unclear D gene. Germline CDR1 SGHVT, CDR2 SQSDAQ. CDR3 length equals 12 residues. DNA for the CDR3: TGTGCCAGCAGACCTTCTTCTAGAGAATCCCCCTTC. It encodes CASRPSSRESPF.

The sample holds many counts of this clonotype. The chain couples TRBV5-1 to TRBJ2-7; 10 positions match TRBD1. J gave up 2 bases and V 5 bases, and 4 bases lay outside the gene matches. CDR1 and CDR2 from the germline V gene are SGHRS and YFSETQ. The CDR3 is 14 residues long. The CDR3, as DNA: TGCGCCAGCAGTCGGGACAGGGGAACCTACGAGCAGTACGTC. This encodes CASSRDRGTYEQYV.

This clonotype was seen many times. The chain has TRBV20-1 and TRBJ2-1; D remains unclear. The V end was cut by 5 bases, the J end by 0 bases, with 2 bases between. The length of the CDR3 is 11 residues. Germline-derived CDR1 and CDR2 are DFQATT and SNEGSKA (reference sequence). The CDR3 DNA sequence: TGCAGTGCTCTCTCCTACAATGAGCAGTTCTTC. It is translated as CSALSYNEQFF.

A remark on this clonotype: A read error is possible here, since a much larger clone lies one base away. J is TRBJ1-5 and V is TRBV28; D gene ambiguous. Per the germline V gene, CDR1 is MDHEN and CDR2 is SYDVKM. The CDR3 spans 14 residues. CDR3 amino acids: CVSSLFGGNQPQHF. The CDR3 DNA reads TGTGTCAGCAGTCTCTTTGGGGGCAATCAGCCCCAGCATTTT.

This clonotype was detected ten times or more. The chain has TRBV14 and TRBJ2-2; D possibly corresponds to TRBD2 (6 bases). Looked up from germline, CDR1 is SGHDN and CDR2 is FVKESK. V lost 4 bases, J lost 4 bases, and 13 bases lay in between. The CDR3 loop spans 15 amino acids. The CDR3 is CASSRTSGRTGELFF. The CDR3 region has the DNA TGTGCCAGCAGCCGGACAAGCGGGCGCACCGGGGAGCTGTTTTTT.

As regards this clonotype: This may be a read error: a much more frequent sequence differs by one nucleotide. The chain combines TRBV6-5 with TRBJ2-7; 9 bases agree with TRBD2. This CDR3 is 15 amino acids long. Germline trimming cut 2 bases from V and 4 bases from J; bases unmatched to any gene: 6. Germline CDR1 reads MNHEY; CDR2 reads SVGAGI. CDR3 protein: CASSYAAGGSYEQYF. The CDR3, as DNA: TGTGCCAGCAGTTACGCGGCGGGAGGGTCGTACGAGCAGTACTTC.

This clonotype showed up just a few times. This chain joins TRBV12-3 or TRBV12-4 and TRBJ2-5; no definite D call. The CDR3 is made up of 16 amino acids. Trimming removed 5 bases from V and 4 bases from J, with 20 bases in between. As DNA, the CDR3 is TGTGCCAGCAGTCCCTCCCTTGGGTTAGGGTCAGAGACCCAGTACTTC. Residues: CASSPSLGLGSETQYF.

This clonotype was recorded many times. This CDR3 is CASSLLLAWGSGEPDTQYF. The CDR3 coding sequence is TGTGCCAGCAGCTTACTCCTAGCTTGGGGTAGCGGTGAACCAGATACGCAGTATTTT. The chain carries TRBV7-9 and TRBJ2-3, with a possible D match to TRBD2 (6 bases). Germline V gene data show CDR1 as SEHNR and CDR2 as FQNEAQ (reference sequence). V lost 2 bases, J lost 4 bases, and 25 bases lay in between. This CDR3 has 19 residues. Complete variable domain (other parts from reference TRBV7-9 and TRBJ2-3): DTGVSQNPRHKITKRGQNVTFRCDPISEHNRLYWYRQTLGQGPEFLTYFQNEAQLEKSRLLSDRFSAERPKGSFSTLEIQRTEQGDSAMYLCASSLLLAWGSGEPDTQYFGPGTRLTVL.